The 19 T cell receptor beta chains given below trace back to one sample, sequenced in a study of tumor and adjacent non-tumor tissue in lung cancer. TCRbeta libraries were built with three rounds of nested PCR, modified from ARM-PCR. TCRdb passed the multiplex PCR reads through MiXCR, listing each CDR3 protein once. Of 200,000 or so distinct CDR3 sequences listed, 71% are singletons. This sample's RNA came from whole unsorted tissue. Sequencing was carried out using lung tumor tissue. These receptors came from a man aged 55-75 years with non-small cell lung cancer.

This clonotype was observed once. One base away lies a much larger clone, so this may be a sequencing read error. V is TRBV5-4 and J is TRBJ2-1, with a tentative D call TRBD2 (6 bases). Trimming stripped 7 bases from V and 8 bases from J, with 22 bases between. Germline assignment: CDR1 SGHNT and CDR2 YYREEE (reference sequence). This CDR3 has 15 amino acids. This CDR3 reads CASGRGLLRGYEQFF. The DNA of the CDR3 is TGTGCCAGCGGCAGAGGACTTTTACGGGGGTATGAGCAGTTCTTC. The full variable domain, completed using reference TRBV5-4 and TRBJ2-1, is ETGVTQSPTHLIKTRGQQVTLRCSSQSGHNTVSWYQQALGQGPQFIFQYYREEENGRGNFPPRFSGLQFPNYSSELNVNALELDDSALYLCASGRGLLRGYEQFFGPGTRLTVL.

Comments on this clonotype: A read error is possible here, since a much larger clone lies one base away. The chain employs TRBV10-2 and TRBJ1-2; possibly TRBD1 for D (5 bases). There are 12 residues in the CDR3. Per germline, CDR1 WSHSY and CDR2 SAAADI. V lost 6 bases, J lost 4 bases, and 9 bases lay in between. In DNA form, the CDR3 reads TGCGCCAGCAGCACCGACAGCTATGGCTACACCTTC. This codes for CASSTDSYGYTF.

This clonotype came up many times. The gene calls are TRBV10-2 and TRBJ2-7, with a tentative D call TRBD1 (6 bases). Germline values: CDR1 WSHSY, CDR2 SAAADI. Trimming stripped 3 bases from V and 11 bases from J, with 14 bases between. The CDR3 sequence is 12 residues long. CDR3 in DNA: TGCGCCAGCAGTGACCCTGACAGGCCGAAGTACTTC. Amino acid sequence: CASSDPDRPKYF.

In its sample, this clonotype was seen a few times. The chain links TRBV20-1 to TRBJ2-5; weak D call: TRBD2 (5 bases). CDR1 and CDR2 (germline): DFQATT, SNEGSKA (reference sequence). This CDR3 is 14 amino acids long. Trimming cost V 0 bases and J 1 base, with 9 bases left between them. The CDR3 reads CSARDPGVQETQYF. In nucleotides, the CDR3 is TGCAGTGCTAGAGACCCCGGGGTCCAAGAGACCCAGTACTTC.

Turning to this clonotype: Being one base from a much bigger clone, this may be a read error. This chain joins TRBV20-1 and TRBJ2-7, with 9 bases lining up with TRBD2. There are 17 residues in the CDR3. CDR1 DFQATT and CDR2 SNEGSKA come from the germline V gene (reference sequence). CDR3 amino acids: CSARAPSSGGVSYDQYF. In nucleotides, the CDR3 is TGCAGTGCTAGAGCTCCGAGTAGCGGGGGCGTCTCCTACGATCAGTACTTC.

Many counts were recorded for this clonotype. CDR3 protein: CASSYPTGAYYGYTF. Written as DNA, the CDR3 is TGTGCCAGCAGCTACCCGACAGGGGCCTACTATGGCTACACCTTC. V usage is TRBV12-3 or TRBV12-4 and J usage is TRBJ1-2; TRBD1 matches at 8 bases. The CDR3 runs 15 residues. The V gene end was trimmed by 6 bases and the J gene end by 3 bases; junction bases not matched to a gene: 9.

As to this clonotype: This clone may be a read error of a much larger clone one base away. The V gene is TRBV6-1, the J gene TRBJ1-5, with 7 bases lining up with TRBD1. The CDR3 consists of 16 residues. The germline V gene encodes CDR1 MNHNS and CDR2 SASEGT. CDR3 region: CANSEINRGTDQPQHF. The CDR3 DNA follows: TGTGCCAACAGTGAAATCAACAGGGGCACGGATCAGCCCCAGCATTTT.

Of note for this clonotype: Given the absence of the conserved phenylalanine or tryptophan at the CDR3 end, a read error is likely. The chain uses TRBV6-2 or TRBV6-3 and TRBJ2-7; D is unclear. The germline V gene encodes CDR1 MNHEY and CDR2 SVGEGT. V was clipped by 6 bases and J by 4 bases, with 7 bases between them. The CDR3 spans 11 residues. In DNA, the CDR3 is TGTGCCAGCAGCTTGAAGTACGAGCAGTACTAT. This gives the protein CASSLKYEQYY.

V and J are TRBV20-1 and TRBJ1-1, with unresolved D. This CDR3 has 14 residues. Germline lookup yields CDR1 DFQATT and CDR2 SNEGSKA (reference sequence). Between the trimmed V and J ends, which lost 5 bases and 3 bases, there was a span of 16 bases. In nucleotides, the CDR3 is TGCAGTGCTCCGAGGGCAGTGGTTGACACTGAAGCTTTCTTT. As protein: CSAPRAVVDTEAFF.

J is TRBJ1-1 and V is TRBV10-2, with D hard to call. This CDR3 is 13 amino acids long. Per the germline V gene, CDR1 is WSHSY and CDR2 is SAAADI. The V gene lost 3 bases and the J gene lost 4 bases, with 9 bases spanning the gap. The CDR3 reads CASSDSTATEAFF. DNA of the CDR3: TGCGCCAGCAGTGATTCTACAGCCACTGAAGCTTTCTTT.

The J gene is TRBJ2-7, the V gene TRBV20-1; tentative D call: TRBD1 (5 bases). This CDR3 has 13 amino acids. CDR1 is DFQATT, CDR2 SNEGSKA, per germline (reference sequence). The V and J ends lost 5 bases and 2 bases respectively, with 13 bases between them. The CDR3 loop is CSAGSTATYEQYF. CDR3 DNA sequence: TGCAGTGCTGGGTCGACAGCGACCTACGAGCAGTACTTC.

This clonotype has only one observation. One base away lies a much larger clone, so this may be a sequencing read error. The rearrangement links TRBV20-1 to TRBJ1-3; D ambiguous. Germline V CDR1 and CDR2: DFQATT, SNEGSKA (reference sequence). CDR3 length equals 14 residues. The CDR3 loop is CCARTASSGNTIYF. The CDR3 DNA reads as TGCTGTGCTAGGACTGCCAGCTCTGGAAACACCATATATTTT.

About this clonotype itself: The junction and the germline gene differ at one end; a read error may be behind it. The J gene is TRBJ2-7, the V gene TRBV20-1, with 14 positions matching TRBD2. The CDR3 is 16 residues long. Germline CDR1 DFQATT, CDR2 SNEGSKA (reference sequence). The CDR3 reads CSATTSGGGGSYEQYF. The CDR3, as DNA: TGCAGTGCAACGACTAGCGGGGGGGGCGGCTCCTACGAGCAATACTTC.

Turning to this clonotype: The junction does not match germline at one end; this may be a read error. The V call is TRBV4-3, the J call TRBJ2-7; 9 positions match TRBD1. CDR3 length equals 14 residues. Germline V gene sequence: CDR1 LGHNA, CDR2 YSLEER. CDR3 bases: TGCGCCAACAGCCAAGAGGACAGGGGCTATGAGCAGTACTTC. This encodes CANSQEDRGYEQYF.

As for this clonotype: One junction end disagrees with the germline gene, perhaps due to a read error. The gene calls are TRBV6-2 or TRBV6-3 and TRBJ1-2; no definite D call. Germline CDR1 is MNHEY and CDR2 is SVGEGT. CDR3 length: 14 amino acids. CDR3 nucleotide sequence: TGTGCCAGCGCGTCCACAGACCCCAGCTATGGCCACACCTTC. It specifies CASASTDPSYGHTF.

V and J are TRBV2 and TRBJ2-3; 9 bases are a match to TRBD2. J was trimmed by 4 bases and V by 7 bases; bases with no gene match: 9. Germline CDR1 reads SNHLY; CDR2 reads FYNNEI. The CDR3 spans 15 residues. The CDR3 DNA reads as TGTGCCAGCATCCTGATGGGCGGGGGGGCAGATACGCAGTATTTT. The encoded protein is CASILMGGGADTQYF.

The chain is built from TRBV12-3 or TRBV12-4 and TRBJ2-7; TRBD2 might be the D (6 bases). Trimming cost V 11 bases and J 5 bases, with 19 bases left between them. The CDR3 consists of 13 residues. The CDR3 here is CASRWGLSNEQYF. The CDR3 DNA sequence: TGTGCCTCCCGTTGGGGACTGAGTAACGAGCAGTACTTC.

Notes on this clonotype: One end of the junction does not line up with germline, which may come from a read error. V usage is TRBV20-1 and J usage is TRBJ2-5; D is possibly TRBD1 or TRBD2 (5 bases each). CDR3 length: 11 residues. The germline V gene has CDR1 DFQATT and CDR2 SNEGSKA (reference sequence). The DNA of the CDR3 is TGCTGTGCTAGAGATTTGGGGGTTCAGTACTTC. It specifies CCARDLGVQYF.

Notes on this clonotype: Relative to the germline gene, one junction end is altered; a read error may explain this. This sequence joins TRBV7-8 and TRBJ2-2; D is perhaps TRBD2 (6 bases). This CDR3 is 13 amino acids long. Germline-derived CDR1 and CDR2 are SGHVS and FQNEAQ. The CDR3 loop reads CASSRGGTGELSF. The CDR3 DNA is TGTGCCAGCAGCAGGGGAGGCACCGGGGAGCTGTCTTTT.